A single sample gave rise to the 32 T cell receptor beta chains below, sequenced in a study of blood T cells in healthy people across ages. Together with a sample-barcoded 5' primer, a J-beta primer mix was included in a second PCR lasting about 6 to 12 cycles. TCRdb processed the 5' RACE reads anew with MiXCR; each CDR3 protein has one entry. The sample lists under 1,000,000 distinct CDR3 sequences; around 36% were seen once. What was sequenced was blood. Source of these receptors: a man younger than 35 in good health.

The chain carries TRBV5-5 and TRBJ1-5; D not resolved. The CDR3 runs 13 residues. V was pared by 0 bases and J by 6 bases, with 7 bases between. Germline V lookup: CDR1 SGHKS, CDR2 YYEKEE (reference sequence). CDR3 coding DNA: TGTGCCAGCAGCTTGGTAGGTCCTCAGCCCCAGCATTTT. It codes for CASSLVGPQPQHF.

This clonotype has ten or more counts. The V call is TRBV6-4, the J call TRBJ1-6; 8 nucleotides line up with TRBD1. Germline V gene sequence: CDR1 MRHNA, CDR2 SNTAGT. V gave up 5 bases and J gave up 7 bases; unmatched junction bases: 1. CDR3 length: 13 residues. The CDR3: CASSRDRNSPLHF. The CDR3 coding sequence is TGTGCCAGCAGTCGGGACAGGAATTCACCCCTCCACTTT.

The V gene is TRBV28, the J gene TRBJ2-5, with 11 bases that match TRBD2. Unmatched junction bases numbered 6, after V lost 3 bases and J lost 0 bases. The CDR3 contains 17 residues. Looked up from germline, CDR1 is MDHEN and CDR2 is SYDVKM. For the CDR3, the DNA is TGTGCCAGCAGTTTGTTAATGGGACTAGCGGACCAAGAGACCCAGTACTTC. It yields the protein CASSLLMGLADQETQYF.

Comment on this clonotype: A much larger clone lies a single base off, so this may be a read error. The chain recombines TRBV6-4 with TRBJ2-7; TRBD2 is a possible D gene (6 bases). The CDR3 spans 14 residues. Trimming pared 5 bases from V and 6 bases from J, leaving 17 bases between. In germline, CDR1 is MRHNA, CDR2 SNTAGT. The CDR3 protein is CASSNTYKTSEQYF. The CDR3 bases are TGTGCCAGCAGTAATACTTATAAGACTAGCGAGCAGTACTTC.

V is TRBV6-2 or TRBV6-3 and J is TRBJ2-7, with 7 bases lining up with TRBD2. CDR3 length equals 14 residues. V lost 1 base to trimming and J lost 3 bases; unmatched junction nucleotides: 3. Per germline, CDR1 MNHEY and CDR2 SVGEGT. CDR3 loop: CASSYYGRNYEQYF. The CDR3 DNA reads TGTGCCAGCAGTTACTACGGGAGGAACTACGAGCAGTACTTC.

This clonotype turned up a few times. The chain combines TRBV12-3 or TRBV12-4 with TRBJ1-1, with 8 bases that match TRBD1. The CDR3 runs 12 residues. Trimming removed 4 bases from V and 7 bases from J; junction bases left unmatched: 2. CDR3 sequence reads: CASSWDRFEAFF. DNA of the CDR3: TGTGCCAGCAGTTGGGACAGGTTTGAAGCTTTCTTT.

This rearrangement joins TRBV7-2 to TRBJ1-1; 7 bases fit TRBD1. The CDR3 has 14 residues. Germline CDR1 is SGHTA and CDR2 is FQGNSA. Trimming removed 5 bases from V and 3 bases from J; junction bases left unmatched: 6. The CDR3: CASSRQGRDTEAFF. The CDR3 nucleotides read TGTGCCAGCAGCCGACAGGGCCGCGACACTGAAGCTTTCTTT.

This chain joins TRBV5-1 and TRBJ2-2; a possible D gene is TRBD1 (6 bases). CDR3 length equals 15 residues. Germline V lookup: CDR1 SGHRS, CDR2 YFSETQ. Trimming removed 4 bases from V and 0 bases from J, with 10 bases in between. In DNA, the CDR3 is TGCGCCAGCAGCATGGACAGTCCGAACACCGGGGAGCTGTTTTTT. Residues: CASSMDSPNTGELFF. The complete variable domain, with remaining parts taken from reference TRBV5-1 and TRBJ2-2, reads KAGVTQTPRYLIKTRGQQVTLSCSPISGHRSVSWYQQTPGQGLQFLFEYFSETQRNKGNFPGRFSGRQFSNSRSEMNVSTLELGDSALYLCASSMDSPNTGELFFGEGSRLTVL.

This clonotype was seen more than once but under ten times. The CDR3 region is CASSGGANTEAFF. The CDR3 DNA sequence: TGCGCCAGCAGTGGTGGGGCGAACACTGAAGCTTTCTTT. V and J are TRBV5-1 and TRBJ1-1; maybe TRBD1 (5 bases). Germline CDR1 reads SGHRS; CDR2 reads YFSETQ. Trimming shortened V by 5 bases and J by 1 base, and 9 bases separated the two germline ends. The CDR3 is made up of 13 amino acids. Looking up the rest from reference TRBV5-1 and TRBJ1-1 gives the full variable domain: KAGVTQTPRYLIKTRGQQVTLSCSPISGHRSVSWYQQTPGQGLQFLFEYFSETQRNKGNFPGRFSGRQFSNSRSEMNVSTLELGDSALYLCASSGGANTEAFFGQGTRLTVV.

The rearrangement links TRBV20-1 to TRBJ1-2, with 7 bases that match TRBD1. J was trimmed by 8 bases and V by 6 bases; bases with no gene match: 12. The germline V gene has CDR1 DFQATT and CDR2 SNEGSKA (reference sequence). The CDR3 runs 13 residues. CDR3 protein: CSATDRAGRGYTF. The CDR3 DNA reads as TGCAGTGCAACAGACAGGGCCGGCCGGGGCTACACCTTC.

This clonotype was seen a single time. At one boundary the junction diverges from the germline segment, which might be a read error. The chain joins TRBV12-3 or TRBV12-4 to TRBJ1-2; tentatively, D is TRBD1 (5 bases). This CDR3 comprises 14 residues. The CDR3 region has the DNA TGTGCCGGCAGTTTAGGGTCAGGGTCCTATGGCTACACCTTC. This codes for CAGSLGSGSYGYTF.

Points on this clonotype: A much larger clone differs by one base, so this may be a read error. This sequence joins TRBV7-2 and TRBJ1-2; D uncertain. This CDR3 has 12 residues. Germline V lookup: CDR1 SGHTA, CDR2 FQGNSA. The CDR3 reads CANSSGAYGYTF. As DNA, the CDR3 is TGTGCCAACAGCTCAGGTGCCTATGGCTACACCTTC.

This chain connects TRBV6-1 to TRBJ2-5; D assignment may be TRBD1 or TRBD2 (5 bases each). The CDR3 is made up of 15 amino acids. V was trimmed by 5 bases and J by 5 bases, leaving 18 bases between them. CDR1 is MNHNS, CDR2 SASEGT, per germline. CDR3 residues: CASSLEDGAWETQYF. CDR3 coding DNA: TGTGCCAGCAGTCTGGAGGACGGGGCCTGGGAGACCCAGTACTTC.

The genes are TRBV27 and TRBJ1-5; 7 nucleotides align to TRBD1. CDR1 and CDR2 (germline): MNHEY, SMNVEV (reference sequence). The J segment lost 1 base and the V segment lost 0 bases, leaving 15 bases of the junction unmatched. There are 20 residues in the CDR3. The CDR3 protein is CASSLSWVGGRRRSNQPQHF. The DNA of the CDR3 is TGTGCCAGCAGTTTATCGTGGGTAGGGGGCAGAAGGAGGAGCAATCAGCCCCAGCATTTT.

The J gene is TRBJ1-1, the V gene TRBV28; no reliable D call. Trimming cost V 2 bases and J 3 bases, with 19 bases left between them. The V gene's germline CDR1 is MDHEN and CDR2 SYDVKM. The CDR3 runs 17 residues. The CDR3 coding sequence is TGTGCCAGCAGTTTAAAAGGGTATGAGGCCTGGGACACTGAAGCTTTCTTT. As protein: CASSLKGYEAWDTEAFF.

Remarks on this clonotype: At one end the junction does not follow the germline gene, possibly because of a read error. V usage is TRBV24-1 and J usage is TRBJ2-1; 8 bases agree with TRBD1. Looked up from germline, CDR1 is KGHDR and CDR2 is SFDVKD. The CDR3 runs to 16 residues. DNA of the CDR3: TGTACCACCAGTGATACCCAGGGACAGGAGGGTAATGAGCAGTTCTTC. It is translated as CTTSDTQGQEGNEQFF.

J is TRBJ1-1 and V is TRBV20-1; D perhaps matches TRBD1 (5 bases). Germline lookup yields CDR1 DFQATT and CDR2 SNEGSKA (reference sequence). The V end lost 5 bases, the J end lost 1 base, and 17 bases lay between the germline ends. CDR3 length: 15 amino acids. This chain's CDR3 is CSAPRQAGPNTEAFF. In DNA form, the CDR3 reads TGCAGTGCTCCCCGCCAAGCAGGGCCGAACACTGAAGCTTTCTTT.

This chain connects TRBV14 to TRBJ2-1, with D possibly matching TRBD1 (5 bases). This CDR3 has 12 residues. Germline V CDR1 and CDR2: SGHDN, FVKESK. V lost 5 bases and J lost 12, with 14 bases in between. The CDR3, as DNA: TGTGCCAGCAGCGACAGAATAAAGGGGCAGTTCTTC. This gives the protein CASSDRIKGQFF.

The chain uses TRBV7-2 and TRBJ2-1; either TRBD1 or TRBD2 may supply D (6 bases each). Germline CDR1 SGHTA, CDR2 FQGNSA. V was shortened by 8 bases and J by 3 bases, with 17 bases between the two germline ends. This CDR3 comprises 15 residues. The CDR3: CASLPSGAVYNEQFF. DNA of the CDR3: TGTGCCAGCCTGCCGTCGGGGGCCGTCTACAATGAGCAGTTCTTC.

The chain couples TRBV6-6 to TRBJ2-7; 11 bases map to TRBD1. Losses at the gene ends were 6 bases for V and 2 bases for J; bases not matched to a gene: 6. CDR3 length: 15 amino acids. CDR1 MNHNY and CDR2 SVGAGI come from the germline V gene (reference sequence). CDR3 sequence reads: CASRGDRGGTYEQYF. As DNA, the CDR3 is TGTGCCAGCAGGGGGGACAGGGGGGGAACCTACGAGCAGTACTTC.

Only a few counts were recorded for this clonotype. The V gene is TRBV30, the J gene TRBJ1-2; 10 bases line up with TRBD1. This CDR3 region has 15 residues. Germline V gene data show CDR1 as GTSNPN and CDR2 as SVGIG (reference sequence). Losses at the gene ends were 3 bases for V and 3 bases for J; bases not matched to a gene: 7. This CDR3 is CAWRTGGTEDYGYTF. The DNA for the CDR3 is TGTGCCTGGAGGACAGGGGGCACGGAAGACTATGGCTACACCTTC.

In DNA, the CDR3 is TGCGCCAGCAGCCATGATTATAAGGCGGGGACTGAAGCTTTCTTT. Amino acid sequence: CASSHDYKAGTEAFF. The V gene is TRBV4-3, the J gene TRBJ1-1; D is ambiguous. The CDR3 consists of 15 residues. V was cut by 3 bases and J by 5 bases, with 16 bases left in between. Germline V gene data show CDR1 as LGHNA and CDR2 as YSLEER.

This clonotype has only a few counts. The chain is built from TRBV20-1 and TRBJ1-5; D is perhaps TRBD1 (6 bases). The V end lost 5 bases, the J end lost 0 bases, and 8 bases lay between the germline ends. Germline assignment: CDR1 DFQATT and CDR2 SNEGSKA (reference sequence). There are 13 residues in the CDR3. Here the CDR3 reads CSAAGDSNQPQHF. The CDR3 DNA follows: TGCAGTGCTGCAGGGGATAGCAATCAGCCCCAGCATTTT.

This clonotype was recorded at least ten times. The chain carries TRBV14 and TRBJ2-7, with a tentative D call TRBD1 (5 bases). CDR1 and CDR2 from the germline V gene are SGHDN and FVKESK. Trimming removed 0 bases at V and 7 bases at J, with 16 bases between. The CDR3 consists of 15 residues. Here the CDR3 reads CASSQDAGREGEQYF. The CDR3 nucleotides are TGTGCCAGCAGCCAAGATGCCGGCAGGGAAGGAGAGCAGTACTTC.

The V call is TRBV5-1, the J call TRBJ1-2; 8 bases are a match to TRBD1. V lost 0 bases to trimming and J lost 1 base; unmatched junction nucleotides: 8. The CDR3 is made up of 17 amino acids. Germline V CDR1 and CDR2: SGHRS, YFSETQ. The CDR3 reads CASSLAPGGADNYGYTF. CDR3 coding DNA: TGCGCCAGCAGCTTGGCGCCAGGGGGCGCCGATAACTATGGCTACACCTTC.

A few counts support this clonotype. The CDR3 spells CASSKRDTPPDTQYF. CDR3 DNA: TGTGCCAGCAGTAAAAGGGACACTCCCCCAGATACGCAGTATTTT. The chain has TRBV2 and TRBJ2-3, with a possible D match to TRBD1 (6 bases). The CDR3 consists of 15 residues. V lost 5 bases and J lost 4, with 16 bases in between. Per the germline V gene, CDR1 is SNHLY and CDR2 is FYNNEI.

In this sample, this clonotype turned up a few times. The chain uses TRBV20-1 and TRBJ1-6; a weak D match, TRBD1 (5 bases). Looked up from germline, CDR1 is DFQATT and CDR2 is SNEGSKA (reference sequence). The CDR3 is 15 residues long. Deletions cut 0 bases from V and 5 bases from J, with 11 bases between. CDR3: CSARDPQGNNSPLHF. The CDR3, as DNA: TGCAGTGCTAGAGATCCTCAGGGTAATAATTCACCCCTCCACTTT.

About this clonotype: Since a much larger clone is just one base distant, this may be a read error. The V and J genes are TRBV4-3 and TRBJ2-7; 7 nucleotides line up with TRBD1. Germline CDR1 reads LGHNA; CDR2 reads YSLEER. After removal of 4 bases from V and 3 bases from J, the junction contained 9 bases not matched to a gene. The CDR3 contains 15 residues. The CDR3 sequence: CASSRGTDSGYEQYF. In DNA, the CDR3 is TGCGCCAGCAGCCGAGGGACAGACTCTGGCTACGAGCAGTACTTC.

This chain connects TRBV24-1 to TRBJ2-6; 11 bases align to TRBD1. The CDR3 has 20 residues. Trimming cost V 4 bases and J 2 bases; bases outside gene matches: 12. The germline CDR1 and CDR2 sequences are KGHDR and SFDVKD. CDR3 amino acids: CATSDPPGGQGVTGANVLTF. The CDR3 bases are TGTGCCACCAGTGACCCGCCGGGGGGACAGGGGGTTACTGGGGCCAACGTCCTGACTTTC.

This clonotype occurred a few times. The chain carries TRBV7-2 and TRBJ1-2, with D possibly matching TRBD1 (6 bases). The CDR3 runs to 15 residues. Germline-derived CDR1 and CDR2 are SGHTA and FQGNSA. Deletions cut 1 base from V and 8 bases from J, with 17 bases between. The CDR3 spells CASSLDSTGLLGYTF. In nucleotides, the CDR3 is TGTGCCAGCAGCTTAGACTCGACAGGACTCCTCGGCTACACCTTC.

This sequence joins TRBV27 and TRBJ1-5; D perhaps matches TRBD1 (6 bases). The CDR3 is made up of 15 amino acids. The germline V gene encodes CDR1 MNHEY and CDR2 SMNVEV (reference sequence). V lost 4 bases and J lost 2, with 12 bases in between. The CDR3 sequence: CASSSRGAGNQPQHF. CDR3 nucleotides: TGTGCCAGCAGTTCGCGGGGGGCCGGCAATCAGCCCCAGCATTTT.

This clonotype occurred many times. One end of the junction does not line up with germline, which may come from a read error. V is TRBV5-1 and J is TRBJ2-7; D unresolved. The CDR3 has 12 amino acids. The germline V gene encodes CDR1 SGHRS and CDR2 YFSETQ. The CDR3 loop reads CASSPDSYEQYF. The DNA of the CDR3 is TGTGCCAGCAGCCCCGACTCCTACGAGCAGTACTTC.